Below, one TCR beta chain is given with its context. The CDR3 spans 12 residues. Trimming removed 3 bases at V and 6 bases at J, with 8 bases between. Germline V lookup: CDR1 LNHDA, CDR2 SQIVND (reference sequence). The source of the sample is a study of T cells after somatic rescue of genetic block. TCRdb's copy holds only in-frame clones and misses some; the assay was immunoSEQ multiplex PCR. Of around 100,000 clones in the sample, approximately 90% are singletons; the top ten hold 1.4%. This receptor was obtained from a woman aged 18-30 years. Sequenced input: peripheral blood mononuclear cells (PBMCs). The chain has TRBV19 and TRBJ1-2; D is unresolved. CDR3 region: CASSMPTHGYTF. In nucleotides, the CDR3 is TGTGCCAGTAGTATGCCTACTCATGGCTACACCTTC.